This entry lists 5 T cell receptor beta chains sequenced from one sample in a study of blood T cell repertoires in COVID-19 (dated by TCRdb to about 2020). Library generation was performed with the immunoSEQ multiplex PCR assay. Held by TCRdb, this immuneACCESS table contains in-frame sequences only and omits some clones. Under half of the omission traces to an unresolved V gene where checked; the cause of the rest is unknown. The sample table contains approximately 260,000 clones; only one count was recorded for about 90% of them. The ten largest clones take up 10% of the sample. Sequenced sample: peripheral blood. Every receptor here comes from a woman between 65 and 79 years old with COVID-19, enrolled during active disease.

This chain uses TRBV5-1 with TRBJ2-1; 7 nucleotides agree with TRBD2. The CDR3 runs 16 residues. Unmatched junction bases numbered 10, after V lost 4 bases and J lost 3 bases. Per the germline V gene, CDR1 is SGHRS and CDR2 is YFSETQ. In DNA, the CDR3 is TGCGCCAGCAGCGTTAGCGCGGGAGCGAACTACAATGAGCAGTTCTTC. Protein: CASSVSAGANYNEQFF.

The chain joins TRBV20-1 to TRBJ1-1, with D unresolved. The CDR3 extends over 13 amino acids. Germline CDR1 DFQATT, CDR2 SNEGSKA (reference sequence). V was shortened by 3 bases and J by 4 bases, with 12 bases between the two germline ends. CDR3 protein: CSASFGEGTEAFF. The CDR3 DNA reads TGCAGTGCTAGTTTCGGGGAGGGCACTGAAGCTTTCTTT.

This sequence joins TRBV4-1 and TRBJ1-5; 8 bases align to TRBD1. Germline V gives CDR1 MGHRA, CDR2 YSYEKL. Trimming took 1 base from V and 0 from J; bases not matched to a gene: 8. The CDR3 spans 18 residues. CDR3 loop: CASSQALQGVDSNQPQHF. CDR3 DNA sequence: TGCGCCAGCAGCCAAGCGCTACAGGGGGTGGATAGCAATCAGCCCCAGCATTTT.

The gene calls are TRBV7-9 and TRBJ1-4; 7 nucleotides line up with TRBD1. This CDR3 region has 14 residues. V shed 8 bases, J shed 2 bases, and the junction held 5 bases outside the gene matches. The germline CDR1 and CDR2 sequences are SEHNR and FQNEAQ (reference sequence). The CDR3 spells CASGTGQTNEKLFF. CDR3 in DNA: TGTGCCAGCGGGACGGGACAGACTAATGAAAAACTGTTTTTT.

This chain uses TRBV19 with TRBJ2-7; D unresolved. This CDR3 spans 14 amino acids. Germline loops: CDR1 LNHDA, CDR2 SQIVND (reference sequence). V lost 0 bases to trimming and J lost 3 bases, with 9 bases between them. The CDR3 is CASSIDHSIYEQYF. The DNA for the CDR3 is TGTGCCAGTAGTATAGATCACTCAATCTACGAGCAGTACTTC.